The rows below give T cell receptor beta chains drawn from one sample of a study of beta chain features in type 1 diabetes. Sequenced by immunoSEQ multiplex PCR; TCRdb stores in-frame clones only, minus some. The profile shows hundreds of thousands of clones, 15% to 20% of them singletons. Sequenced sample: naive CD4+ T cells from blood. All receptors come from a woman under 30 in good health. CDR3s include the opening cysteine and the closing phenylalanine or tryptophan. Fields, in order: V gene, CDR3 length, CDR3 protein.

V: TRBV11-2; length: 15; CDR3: CASSLGGPRADTQYF
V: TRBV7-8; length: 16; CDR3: CASSLPRDRGPNEQFF
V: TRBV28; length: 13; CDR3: CASSLGAAREVFF
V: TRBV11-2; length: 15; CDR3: CASSLAAGGAYEQYF
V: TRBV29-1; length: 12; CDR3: CSVAEGIYEQYF
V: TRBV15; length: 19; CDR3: CATSREGFGFRLSYNEQFF
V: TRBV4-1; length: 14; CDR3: CASSQEMGSNEQFF
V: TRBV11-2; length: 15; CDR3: CASRAGQPYTDTQYF
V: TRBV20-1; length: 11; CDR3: CSATLFNEQFF
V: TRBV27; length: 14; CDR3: CASSFGFGNQPQHF
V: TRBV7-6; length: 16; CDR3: CASHPGLAVNTGELFF
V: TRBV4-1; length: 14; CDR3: CASSPPDRDQPQHF
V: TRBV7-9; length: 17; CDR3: CASSLGGWDYQTGELFF
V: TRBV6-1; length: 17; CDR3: CASSGREKQGGNQPQHF
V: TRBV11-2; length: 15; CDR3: CASSLQGQDQETQYF
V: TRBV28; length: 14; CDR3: CASVAGGASYEQYF
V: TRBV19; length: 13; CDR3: CASTAGRGTEAFF
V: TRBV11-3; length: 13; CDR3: CASSFRSNYEQYF
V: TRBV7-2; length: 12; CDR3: CASSFDGGEQYF
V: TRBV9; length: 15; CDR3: CASSVDLAGGETQYF
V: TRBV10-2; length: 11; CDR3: CATGNTGELFF
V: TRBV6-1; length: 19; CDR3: CASSGISGTPLTWDYGYTF
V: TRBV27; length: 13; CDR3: CASSGPSKFGYTF